The T cell receptor (beta chain) under discussion was sequenced for a study of PD-1 blockade in classical Hodgkin lymphoma. Whole-study context: Nivolumab was administered to patients intravenously at 3 mg/kg every 2 weeks. The study, taken as a whole, reports: Exclusion was the outcome for patients who began nivolumab under 1 year after ASCT. The baseline diversity of complete responders showed similarity to that of newly diagnosed patients. By C4D1, diversity of CD4+ TCRs had risen significantly, whereas that of CD8+ TCRs had not.

Here immunoSEQ multiplex PCR was the method, and the copy in TCRdb shows in-frame clones only, minus some. The profile shows over 35,000 clones, about 87% of them singletons. Germline CDR1 is MNHNY and CDR2 is SVGAGI (reference sequence). The ends were cut back, 8 bases at V and 3 bases at J, with 11 bases in the middle. This CDR3 comprises 12 residues. The table lists this clone with a count of one. Its cognate antigen is unknown. Every patient experienced relapse after autologous stem cell transplantation, and brentuximab vedotin exposure varied. This chain links TRBV6-6 with TRBJ2-7; D remains ambiguous. The receptor's source is a human donor with classical Hodgkin lymphoma. The material was peripheral blood mononuclear cells (PBMCs), obtained at baseline. The CDR3 nucleotides are TGTGCCAGCCAGGCGCGAAACTACGAGCAGTACTTC. It is translated as CASQARNYEQYF.